This entry lists 15 T cell receptor beta chains sequenced from one sample in a study of cytomegalovirus exposure and HLA in healthy donors. Primers included in the PCR were 60 Vbeta and 13 Jbeta primers. Here immunoSEQ multiplex PCR was the method, and the copy in TCRdb shows in-frame clones only, minus some. The sample includes 150,000 or so clones. Sequenced: PBMCs. The receptors stem from a man between 18 and 35 years old in good health and CMV-seronegative.

The rearrangement links TRBV11-2 to TRBJ1-6; 7 bases are shared with TRBD1. The CDR3 has 16 amino acids. V dropped 3 bases and J dropped 5; count of bases not matched to a gene: 7. Germline CDR1 reads SGHAT; CDR2 reads FQNNGV. The CDR3: CASSFLPGTDNSPLHF. The CDR3 bases are TGTGCCAGCAGCTTTTTACCCGGGACAGATAATTCACCCCTCCACTTT. The full variable domain, rest sourced from reference TRBV11-2 and TRBJ1-6, is EAGVAQSPRYKIIEKRQSVAFWCNPISGHATLYWYQQILGQGPKLLIQFQNNGVVDDSQLPKDRFSAERLKGVDSTLKIQPAKLEDSAVYLCASSFLPGTDNSPLHFGNGTRLTVT.

The rearrangement uses TRBV28 and TRBJ1-1; 8 bases fit TRBD1. The V gene's germline CDR1 is MDHEN and CDR2 SYDVKM. J lost 3 bases, V lost 6 bases, and 12 bases had no gene match. The CDR3 is 16 amino acids. CDR3 DNA: TGTGCCAGCAGGGCTCACCCGGGACAGGACGACACTGAAGCTTTCTTT. Translation gives CASRAHPGQDDTEAFF.

The rearrangement links TRBV27 to TRBJ2-5; unclear D gene. The J call is doubtful: the DNA matches TRBJ2-7 better. Germline CDR1 MNHEY, CDR2 SMNVEV (reference sequence). CDR3 length: 9 amino acids. This CDR3 reads CASSYEQYF. The CDR3 bases are TGTGCCAGCAGTTACGAGCAGTACTTC.

This chain links TRBV19 with TRBJ1-2; no firm D call. Per germline, CDR1 LNHDA and CDR2 SQIVND (reference sequence). This CDR3 has 15 amino acids. V lost 3 bases and J lost 4, with 15 bases in between. Here the CDR3 reads CASSIARTGIYGYTF. The CDR3 bases are TGTGCCAGTAGTATTGCCCGGACGGGGATCTATGGCTACACCTTC.

The V and J genes are TRBV18 and TRBJ1-1; no firm D call. Trimming took off 0 bases at V and 1 base at J, with 6 bases between the two ends. Germline lookup yields CDR1 KGHSH and CDR2 LQKENI. This CDR3 is 14 amino acids long. The CDR3 DNA reads as TGTGCCAGCTCACCACCTTATTCGAACACTGAAGCTTTCTTT. Its translation is CASSPPYSNTEAFF.

For this clone: Relative to the germline gene, one junction end is altered; a read error may explain this. The chain has TRBV6-4 and TRBJ2-1; D is unresolved. Germline lookup yields CDR1 MRHNA and CDR2 SNTAGT. This CDR3 has 13 amino acids. The CDR3 DNA sequence: TGTGCCAGCAGTTCCGACTCCCACAATGAGCAGTTCTTC. The encoded protein is CASSSDSHNEQFF.

This chain joins TRBV9 and TRBJ2-3; 7 nucleotides agree with TRBD1. There are 15 residues in the CDR3. J lost 2 bases, V lost 1 base, and 4 bases had no gene match. The germline CDR1 and CDR2 sequences are SGDLS and YYNGEE. CDR3 sequence (DNA): TGTGCCAGCAGCGTATTAGAGGGGGCCACAGATACGCAGTATTTT. Encoded protein: CASSVLEGATDTQYF.

The CDR3 DNA reads TGTGCCAGCAGCTTGAGAGGGGGCAGGGTATTGAACACTGAAGCTTTCTTT. Residues: CASSLRGGRVLNTEAFF. The rearrangement links TRBV5-8 to TRBJ1-1; 7 bases line up with TRBD1. This CDR3 is built from 17 residues. Germline assignment: CDR1 SGHTS and CDR2 YDEGEE. V gave up 1 base and J gave up 0 bases; unmatched junction bases: 9.

As to this clone: Its ends do not fully match the called genes, so a read error is possible. V is TRBV27 and J is TRBJ1-5; perhaps TRBD1 as D (6 bases). This CDR3 is 16 amino acids long. Looked up from germline, CDR1 is MNHEY and CDR2 is SMNVEV (reference sequence). The CDR3 sequence: CASSPAGQGSSQPQHF. The CDR3 DNA reads TGTGCCAGCAGTCCGGCCGGGCAGGGGAGCAGTCAGCCCCAGCATTTT.

The chain combines TRBV15 with TRBJ2-7; 10 bases map to TRBD1. Germline CDR1 reads LNHNV; CDR2 reads YYDKDF (reference sequence). This CDR3 has 14 amino acids. With V trimmed by 8 bases and J by 2 bases, 6 bases remained unmatched. The CDR3 coding sequence is TGTGCCACCGGTTCAGGACAGGGGGCCTACGAGCAGTACTTC. This sequence encodes CATGSGQGAYEQYF. Drawing the rest from reference TRBV15 and TRBJ2-7, the complete variable domain is DAMVIQNPRYQVTQFGKPVTLSCSQTLNHNVMYWYQQKSSQAPKLLFHYYDKDFNNEADTPDNFQSRRPNTSFCFLDIRSPGLGDTAMYLCATGSGQGAYEQYFGPGTRLTVT.

Of note for this clone: Relative to the germline gene, one junction end is altered; a read error may explain this. Other DNA variants within this sample encode the same CDR3. This chain joins TRBV30 and TRBJ2-7, with TRBD2 matching 7 bases. CDR1 and CDR2 from the germline V gene are GTSNPN and SVGIG (reference sequence). The CDR3 is 13 residues long. CDR3 region: CAGGEVGSYEQYF. The CDR3 DNA sequence: TGTGCCGGGGGGGAAGTGGGGTCATACGAACAGTACTTC.

V gene TRBV29-1 combines with J gene TRBJ2-2, with TRBD2 matching 10 bases. CDR3 length: 15 amino acids. The trim removed 5 bases at V and 5 bases at J, leaving 8 bases unmatched. Germline lookup yields CDR1 SQVTM and CDR2 ANQGSEA. For the CDR3, the DNA is TGCAGCGTTTCGAGCGGGAGGGCCGGTACCGGGGAGCTGTTTTTT. Protein sequence: CSVSSGRAGTGELFF.

The chain has TRBV25-1 and TRBJ1-1, with D tentatively TRBD1 (5 bases). Germline CDR1 and CDR2: MGHDK and SYGVNS. CDR3 length: 17 amino acids. V was clipped by 4 bases and J by 2 bases, with 20 bases between them. CDR3 in amino acids: CASSAPLGAAPNTEAFF. CDR3 nucleotide sequence: TGTGCCAGCAGTGCTCCATTAGGGGCGGCTCCCAACACTGAAGCTTTCTTT.

The chain joins TRBV28 to TRBJ2-7; 9 bases align to TRBD2. Per germline, CDR1 MDHEN and CDR2 SYDVKM. The CDR3 loop spans 15 amino acids. V dropped 3 bases and J dropped 2; count of bases not matched to a gene: 5. For the CDR3, the DNA is TGTGCCAGCAGTTTGGCTAGCGGGGTACCCTACGAGCAGTACTTC. It is translated as CASSLASGVPYEQYF. The full variable domain, completed using reference TRBV28 and TRBJ2-7, is DVKVTQSSRYLVKRTGEKVFLECVQDMDHENMFWYRQDPGLGLRLIYFSYDVKMKEKGDIPEGYSVSREKKERFSLILESASTNQTSMYLCASSLASGVPYEQYFGPGTRLTVT.

The J gene is TRBJ2-7, the V gene TRBV28; possibly TRBD2 for D (5 bases). Germline V lookup: CDR1 MDHEN, CDR2 SYDVKM. With 7 bases removed from V and 1 base from J, the gap between germline ends came to 26 bases. The CDR3 is 18 residues long. This CDR3 reads CASTRARTGSSGSYEQYF. CDR3 in DNA: TGTGCCAGCACAAGGGCCCGGACGGGTAGCTCGGGGTCCTACGAGCAGTACTTC.